At least ten counts were recorded for the clone carrying this TCR beta chain. The time point here: sample taken at primary tumor resection. MiXCR, run by TCRdb on the 5' RACE reads, gives a single entry per CDR3 protein. The top ten hold roughly 11% of the sample, which has approximately 49,000 distinct CDR3 sequences, 5.3% seen once. This sample stems from a study of spatial heterogeneity in lung cancer. With 1 base clipped from V and 8 bases from J, the junction kept 5 bases outside the gene matches. This CDR3 is built from 16 residues. The germline V gene has CDR1 SGHVS and CDR2 FNYEAQ. The chain couples TRBV7-6 to TRBJ1-6, with 10 nucleotides matching TRBD1. The TCR comes from a male donor with early-stage non-small cell lung cancer. Sequencing was performed on PBMCs, taken at surgery. The CDR3 DNA is TGTGCCAGCAGCTTAGGGTCTGGGACAGGGGATTCACCCCTCCACTTT. This gives the protein CASSLGSGTGDSPLHF. Full variable domain (rest looked up from reference TRBV7-6 and TRBJ1-6): GAGVSQSPRYKVTKRGQDVALRCDPISGHVSLYWYRQALGQGPEFLTYFNYEAQQDKSGLPNDRFSAERPEGSISTLTIQRTEQRDSAMYRCASSLGSGTGDSPLHFGNGTRLTVT.